This entry lists 27 T cell receptor beta chains sequenced from one sample in a study of identical twins. TCRdb fed the 5' RACE reads into MiXCR, producing one record per CDR3 protein. The table has 1.5 million to 2 million distinct CDR3 sequences, around a third seen once; the top ten hold about 0.25%. Input material: cord blood. These receptors all come from a newborn girl in good health.

The sample holds a few counts of this clonotype. J is TRBJ2-3 and V is TRBV13, with no clear D. The V end lost 3 bases, the J end lost 1 base, and 8 bases lay between the germline ends. The CDR3 length is 14 residues. Per germline, CDR1 PRHDT and CDR2 FYEKMQ (reference sequence). Here the CDR3 reads CASSFRPGTDTQYF. The CDR3 bases are TGTGCCAGCAGCTTCCGTCCTGGCACAGATACGCAGTATTTT. Using reference TRBV13 and TRBJ2-3 for the parts outside the CDR3, the full variable domain is AAGVIQSPRHLIKEKRETATLKCYPIPRHDTVYWYQQGPGQDPQFLISFYEKMQSDKGSIPDRFSAQQFSDYHSELNMSSLELGDSALYFCASSFRPGTDTQYFGPGTRLTVL.

V usage is TRBV28 and J usage is TRBJ2-5, with 9 bases aligning to TRBD1. Germline lookup yields CDR1 MDHEN and CDR2 SYDVKM. V was pared by 6 bases and J by 11 bases, with 10 bases of the junction left unmatched. The CDR3 loop spans 13 amino acids. CDR3 DNA sequence: TGTGCCAGCAGCACAGGGGGCCACAATGAGCAGTACTTC. Translated: CASSTGGHNEQYF.

This clonotype was picked up a small number of times. This chain uses TRBV5-5 with TRBJ2-6; D gene unclear. V was shortened by 2 bases and J by 0 bases, with 6 bases between the two germline ends. The CDR3 length is 15 residues. The germline gives CDR1 SGHKS, CDR2 YYEKEE (reference sequence). The CDR3 DNA reads as TGTGCCAGCAGCTTTGCTAGCTCTGGGGCCAACGTCCTGACTTTC. Its protein is CASSFASSGANVLTF.

The chain is built from TRBV11-2 and TRBJ1-4; 9 bases agree with TRBD1. The ends lost 5 bases at V and 0 bases at J; junction bases unmatched: 10. The germline V gene encodes CDR1 SGHAT and CDR2 FQNNGV. This CDR3 is built from 18 residues. The CDR3 spells CASSGPGQGHSTNEKLFF. Written as DNA, the CDR3 is TGTGCCAGCAGCGGACCGGGACAGGGTCATTCAACTAATGAAAAACTGTTTTTT. Full variable domain (rest looked up from reference TRBV11-2 and TRBJ1-4): EAGVAQSPRYKIIEKRQSVAFWCNPISGHATLYWYQQILGQGPKLLIQFQNNGVVDDSQLPKDRFSAERLKGVDSTLKIQPAKLEDSAVYLCASSGPGQGHSTNEKLFFGSGTQLSVL.

The chain couples TRBV28 to TRBJ1-2, with 9 bases that match TRBD1. Losses at the gene ends were 1 base for V and 6 bases for J; bases not matched to a gene: 9. Looked up from germline, CDR1 is MDHEN and CDR2 is SYDVKM. This CDR3 is 16 amino acids long. The CDR3 here is CASSLSCQRDRDGYTF. For the CDR3, the DNA is TGTGCCAGCAGTTTATCCTGCCAAAGGGACAGGGATGGCTACACCTTC.

This clonotype was detected only a few times. The gene calls are TRBV20-1 and TRBJ1-5; D uncertain. With 0 bases removed from V and 2 bases from J, the gap between germline ends came to 11 bases. Per germline, CDR1 DFQATT and CDR2 SNEGSKA (reference sequence). There are 15 residues in the CDR3. CDR3 protein: CSARDPARRNQPQHF. In DNA form, the CDR3 reads TGCAGTGCTAGAGATCCGGCCAGGCGCAATCAGCCCCAGCATTTT.

This clonotype occurred a few times. The rearrangement uses TRBV7-9 and TRBJ2-7; no clear D gene. The CDR3 is 14 amino acids. The germline gives CDR1 SEHNR, CDR2 FQNEAQ (reference sequence). V was shortened by 5 bases and J by 1 base, with 12 bases between the two germline ends. CDR3 nucleotides: TGTGCCAGCAGCATGGGTCCCGCTTCCTACGAGCAGTACTTC. It yields the protein CASSMGPASYEQYF.

This clonotype was observed a few times. The V and J genes are TRBV7-9 and TRBJ2-4; 11 positions agree with TRBD2. Germline V gene lookup returns CDR1 SEHNR and CDR2 FQNEAQ (reference sequence). The V segment lost 5 bases and the J segment 1 base; nucleotides outside the gene matches: 7. This CDR3 contains 17 residues. CDR3 residues: CASSHPGTSGAKNIQYF. The CDR3 region has the DNA TGTGCCAGCAGCCATCCCGGGACTAGCGGCGCCAAAAACATTCAGTACTTC. Looking up the rest from reference TRBV7-9 and TRBJ2-4 gives the full variable domain: DTGVSQNPRHKITKRGQNVTFRCDPISEHNRLYWYRQTLGQGPEFLTYFQNEAQLEKSRLLSDRFSAERPKGSFSTLEIQRTEQGDSAMYLCASSHPGTSGAKNIQYFGAGTRLSVL.

The chain joins TRBV2 to TRBJ2-5, with TRBD1 identical over 8 bases. The CDR3 has 13 amino acids. The junction had 5 bases not matched to a gene; V was cut back by 10 bases and J by 1 base. The germline V gene encodes CDR1 SNHLY and CDR2 FYNNEI. The CDR3 DNA reads TGTGCCACCGATACAGGGGGCCAAGAGACCCAGTACTTC. It codes for CATDTGGQETQYF.

The genes are TRBV12-3 or TRBV12-4 and TRBJ2-7, with 7 positions matching TRBD2. The CDR3 contains 14 residues. Losses at the gene ends were 5 bases for V and 2 bases for J; bases not matched to a gene: 6. The CDR3 coding sequence is TGTGCCAGCAGTCGACTAGCCGACCCCTACGAGCAGTACTTC. It codes for CASSRLADPYEQYF.

As DNA, the CDR3 is TGTGCCAGCAGCGCCGGGACAGGGTCTGGTGAGACCCAGTACTTC. Protein: CASSAGTGSGETQYF. The chain links TRBV9 to TRBJ2-4; 9 nucleotides agree with TRBD1. The end of the DNA is better explained by TRBJ2-5, so the J call may be wrong. Germline V gives CDR1 SGDLS, CDR2 YYNGEE. This CDR3 is 15 amino acids long.

The chain links TRBV20-1 to TRBJ1-2; D call uncertain. The CDR3 contains 12 residues. Germline CDR1 and CDR2: DFQATT and SNEGSKA (reference sequence). V was cut by 3 bases and J by 5 bases, with 10 bases left in between. For the CDR3, the DNA is TGCAGTGCTAGCCCACACCGATATGGCTACACCTTC. As protein: CSASPHRYGYTF.

The gene calls are TRBV6-6 and TRBJ1-5, with TRBD1 matching over 8 bases. Trimming removed 6 bases from V and 3 bases from J; junction bases left unmatched: 7. Germline V CDR1 and CDR2: MNHNY, SVGAGI (reference sequence). The CDR3 has 15 amino acids. The CDR3 region is CASSRDRLYNQPQHF. CDR3 sequence (DNA): TGTGCCAGCAGCCGGGACAGGCTTTACAATCAGCCCCAGCATTTT.

Only a few counts were recorded for this clonotype. This chain joins TRBV4-1 and TRBJ2-6; TRBD2 matches 8 bases. V was clipped by 1 base and J by 0 bases; unmatched bases: 17. This CDR3 region has 22 residues. Germline CDR1 reads MGHRA; CDR2 reads YSYEKL. The CDR3 region has the DNA TGCGCCAGCAGCCAAGTCCCTGCTATCGGGAGGGGTGGGGGCTCTGGGGCCAACGTCCTGACTTTC. This encodes CASSQVPAIGRGGGSGANVLTF.

This clonotype was found a few times. The CDR3 spells CASTIEGQGNREQYF. For the CDR3, the DNA is TGTGCCAGCACCATCGAAGGACAGGGGAATCGGGAGCAGTACTTC. The V gene is TRBV12-3 or TRBV12-4, the J gene TRBJ2-5; 9 bases match TRBD1. This CDR3 spans 15 amino acids. The V gene end was trimmed by 7 bases and the J gene end by 11 bases; junction bases not matched to a gene: 17.

This clonotype has only a few counts. This rearrangement joins TRBV24-1 to TRBJ2-1; 14 positions agree with TRBD2. V shed 3 bases, J shed 7 bases, and the junction held 13 bases outside the gene matches. The CDR3 extends over 19 amino acids. Germline CDR1 is KGHDR and CDR2 is SFDVKD. DNA of the CDR3: TGTGCCACCAGTGATGCCATGCGACTAGCGGGAGGGCCTTTGAATGAGCAGTTCTTC. Translation gives CATSDAMRLAGGPLNEQFF.

The chain uses TRBV10-3 and TRBJ2-7, with 7 bases aligning to TRBD1. J was trimmed by 3 bases and V by 6 bases; bases with no gene match: 5. This CDR3 has 13 residues. The germline V gene has CDR1 ENHRY and CDR2 SYGVKD. The CDR3 sequence: CAIRADRSYEQYF. The CDR3 DNA follows: TGTGCCATCAGGGCGGACAGGAGCTACGAGCAGTACTTC.

This clonotype was counted a few times. This chain uses TRBV15 with TRBJ1-4, with a possible D match to TRBD1 (5 bases). The germline V gene encodes CDR1 LNHNV and CDR2 YYDKDF (reference sequence). Trimming removed 0 bases from V and 4 bases from J, with 6 bases in between. CDR3 size: 14 residues. The CDR3 DNA follows: TGTGCCACCAGCAGAGATCAGGGTAATGAAAAACTGTTTTTT. This encodes CATSRDQGNEKLFF.

Only a few counts were recorded for this clonotype. The chain combines TRBV20-1 with TRBJ1-5; D is unclear. The CDR3 has 16 amino acids. Trimming took off 0 bases at V and 2 bases at J, with 14 bases between the two ends. CDR1 DFQATT and CDR2 SNEGSKA come from the germline V gene (reference sequence). DNA of the CDR3: TGCAGTGCTAGAGATCGCGGGCTATATGGCAATCAGCCCCAGCATTTT. It is translated as CSARDRGLYGNQPQHF.

This clonotype has more than one count but fewer than ten. V usage is TRBV12-3 or TRBV12-4 and J usage is TRBJ2-1; TRBD2 matches 8 bases. The length of the CDR3 is 18 residues. V lost 2 bases to trimming and J lost 9 bases; unmatched junction nucleotides: 18. The CDR3 nucleotides read TGTGCCAGCAGTTTAATATCACGGGGGGGCTCGCCAGCTAGTGAGCAGTTCTTC. Protein product: CASSLISRGGSPASEQFF.

This clonotype was seen a handful of times. The chain is built from TRBV27 and TRBJ1-4; 7 bases map to TRBD1. Looked up from germline, CDR1 is MNHEY and CDR2 is SMNVEV (reference sequence). After removal of 4 bases from V and 3 bases from J, the junction contained 8 bases not matched to a gene. There are 16 residues in the CDR3. The CDR3 protein is CASSSAGTVPNEKLFF. The CDR3 region has the DNA TGTGCCAGCAGTTCCGCCGGGACAGTCCCTAATGAAAAACTGTTTTTT.

Details on this clonotype: One junction end disagrees with the germline gene, perhaps due to a read error. The chain couples TRBV5-1 to TRBJ2-1; TRBD2 is a possible D gene (6 bases). This CDR3 has 16 amino acids. CDR1 SGHRS and CDR2 YFSETQ come from the germline V gene. Written as DNA, the CDR3 is TGCGCCGGCAGCTTGGAGGGGCAGTTCTCCTACAATGAGCAGTTCTTC. Its translation is CAGSLEGQFSYNEQFF.

The table lists this clonotype with a few counts. The V call is TRBV9, the J call TRBJ1-2; 8 bases map to TRBD1. There are 14 residues in the CDR3. The V gene end was trimmed by 5 bases and the J gene end by 6 bases; junction bases not matched to a gene: 9. Germline V CDR1 and CDR2: SGDLS, YYNGEE. DNA of the CDR3: TGTGCCAGCAGGTTCTCCGGGACAGGCCATGGCTACACCTTC. Translating it yields CASRFSGTGHGYTF.

The chain recombines TRBV5-6 with TRBJ2-3; TRBD1 might be the D (8 bases). The length of the CDR3 is 15 residues. The V and J ends lost 5 bases and 0 bases respectively, with 13 bases between them. CDR1 and CDR2 from the germline V gene are SGHDT and YYEEEE. The CDR3 is CASRQQGGSTDTQYF. CDR3 nucleotide sequence: TGTGCCAGCAGACAACAGGGGGGGAGCACAGATACGCAGTATTTT.

This clonotype was detected a few times. This chain uses TRBV7-2 with TRBJ2-5; D remains ambiguous. Germline V gene lookup returns CDR1 SGHTA and CDR2 FQGNSA. The V end was cut by 2 bases, the J end by 5 bases, with 6 bases between. The CDR3 length is 12 residues. CDR3 bases: TGTGCCAGCAGCTTATTGGTTGAGACCCAGTACTTC. Its protein product is CASSLLVETQYF.

J is TRBJ2-2 and V is TRBV27; 9 bases agree with TRBD2. The CDR3 is made up of 16 amino acids. Per germline, CDR1 MNHEY and CDR2 SMNVEV (reference sequence). After removal of 3 bases from V and 2 bases from J, the junction contained 4 bases not matched to a gene. The CDR3 loop is CASSFLAGHNTGELFF. CDR3 DNA: TGTGCCAGCAGTTTTCTAGCGGGACATAACACCGGGGAGCTGTTTTTT.

In its sample, this clonotype was seen a few times. The rearrangement links TRBV7-2 to TRBJ2-1, with a possible D match to TRBD2 (6 bases). The V end lost 1 base, the J end lost 7 bases, and 11 bases lay between the germline ends. The CDR3 sequence is 14 residues long. Germline loops: CDR1 SGHTA, CDR2 FQGNSA. CDR3 sequence: CASSLVLASNEQFF. The CDR3 DNA reads TGTGCCAGCAGCTTAGTCCTAGCGTCTAATGAGCAGTTCTTC. The full variable domain, its missing parts supplied by reference TRBV7-2 and TRBJ2-1, is GAGVSQSPSNKVTEKGKDVELRCDPISGHTALYWYRQSLGQGLEFLIYFQGNSAPDKSGLPSDRFSAERTGGSVSTLTIQRTQQEDSAVYLCASSLVLASNEQFFGPGTRLTVL.